The next 7 T cell receptor beta chains were all read from a single sample in a study of tumor and adjacent non-tumor tissue in lung cancer. The library came from three nested PCR rounds adapted from ARM-PCR protocols. TCRdb itself ran the multiplex PCR reads through MiXCR, one entry per CDR3 protein. Here the sample spans tens of thousands of distinct CDR3 sequences, more than 70% being singletons. No cell sorting was done before RNA was extracted from the tissue. What was sequenced was lung tumor tissue. Receptor source: a man aged 55 to 70 with non-small cell lung cancer.

Comments on this clonotype: No conserved phenylalanine or tryptophan is present at the end of the CDR3, so a read error is the likely explanation. The limits of the CDR3 on the DNA are not certain, so only TCRdb's listed CDR3 is given. This chain uses TRBV20-1 with TRBJ2-1; TRBD1 is taken as the D call from the table, unchecked against the DNA. Counting both end residues, the CDR3 totals 14 amino acids. Germline V CDR1 and CDR2: DFQATT, SNEGSKA (reference sequence). This chain's CDR3 is CSASPRGLIGEQLL.

The chain links TRBV20-1 to TRBJ2-1; the match to TRBD2 covers 10 bases. The germline V gene has CDR1 DFQATT and CDR2 SNEGSKA (reference sequence). The CDR3 sequence is 16 residues long. CDR3 DNA: TGCGGGGGAGGGCTAGCGGGAGACTGGAGGTACAATGAGCAGTTCTTC. The encoded protein is CGGGLAGDWRYNEQFF.

This clonotype is deemed medium-sized (0.01 to 0.1%). The V and J genes are TRBV6-1 and TRBJ2-1; TRBD2 might be the D (8 bases). The germline V gene encodes CDR1 MNHNS and CDR2 SASEGT. Trimming pared 4 bases from V and 7 bases from J, leaving 17 bases between. This CDR3 is 15 amino acids long. CDR3 amino acids: CASSATSARGNEQFF. For the CDR3, the DNA is TGTGCCAGCAGTGCGACTAGCGCCAGGGGGAATGAGCAGTTCTTC.

On this clonotype itself: One end of the junction does not line up with germline, which may come from a read error. The gene calls are TRBV29-1 and TRBJ2-5, with D possibly called TRBD1 or TRBD2 (7 bases each). The length of the CDR3 is 15 residues. Germline-derived CDR1 and CDR2 are SQVTM and ANQGSEA. This chain's CDR3 is CCVVGGTESQETRYF. The CDR3 DNA reads as TGCTGCGTTGTGGGGGGGACAGAGTCACAAGAGACCCGGTACTTC.

CDR3 protein: CASRVEANIVAFF. In DNA form, the CDR3 reads TGTGCCAGCCGCGTCGAGGCGAACATTGTAGCTTTCTTT. The rearrangement joins TRBV6-1 to TRBJ1-1; D is undetermined. With 8 bases removed from V and 10 bases from J, the gap between germline ends came to 20 bases. The CDR3 extends over 13 amino acids. Germline V gene sequence: CDR1 MNHNS, CDR2 SASEGT.

The chain links TRBV20-1 to TRBJ2-7; TRBD2 might be the D (5 bases). The germline V and J ends were trimmed by 4 bases and 4 bases, with 17 bases remaining between them. From germline, CDR1 is DFQATT and CDR2 SNEGSKA (reference sequence). The CDR3 has 14 residues. The CDR3 is CSAMARLTKYEQYF. The DNA for the CDR3 is TGCAGTGCTATGGCGCGACTAACCAAATACGAGCAGTACTTC.

Points on this clonotype: At one end, the junction sequence differs from germline, possibly due to a read error. The chain links TRBV6-1 to TRBJ2-5, with TRBD2 as a possible D gene (5 bases). Germline-derived CDR1 and CDR2 are MNHNS and SASEGT. The CDR3 length is 18 residues. As DNA, the CDR3 is TGTGCCAGCAGCAGGAACCCCGGGAACAGCTTCGTTCTGGAGACCCAGTATTTC. As protein: CASSRNPGNSFVLETQYF.